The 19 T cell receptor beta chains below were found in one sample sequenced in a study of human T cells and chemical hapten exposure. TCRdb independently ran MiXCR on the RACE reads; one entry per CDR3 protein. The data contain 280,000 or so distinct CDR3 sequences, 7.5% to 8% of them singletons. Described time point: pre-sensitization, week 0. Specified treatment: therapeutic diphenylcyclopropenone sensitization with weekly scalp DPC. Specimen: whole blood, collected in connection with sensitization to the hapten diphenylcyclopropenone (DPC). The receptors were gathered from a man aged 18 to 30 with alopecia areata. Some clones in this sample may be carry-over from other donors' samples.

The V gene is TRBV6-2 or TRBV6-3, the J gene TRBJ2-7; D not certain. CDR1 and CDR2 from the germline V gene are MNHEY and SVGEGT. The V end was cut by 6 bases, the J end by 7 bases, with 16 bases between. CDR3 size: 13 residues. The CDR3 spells CASSNPDPWEQYF. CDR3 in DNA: TGTGCCAGCAGCAACCCGGACCCCTGGGAGCAGTACTTC.

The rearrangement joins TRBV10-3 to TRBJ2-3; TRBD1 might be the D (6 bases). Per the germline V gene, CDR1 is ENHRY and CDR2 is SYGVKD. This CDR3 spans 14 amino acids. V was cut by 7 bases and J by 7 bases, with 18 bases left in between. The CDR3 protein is CAINRQATKYTQYF. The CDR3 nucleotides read TGTGCCATCAACAGACAGGCTACTAAATATACGCAGTATTTT.

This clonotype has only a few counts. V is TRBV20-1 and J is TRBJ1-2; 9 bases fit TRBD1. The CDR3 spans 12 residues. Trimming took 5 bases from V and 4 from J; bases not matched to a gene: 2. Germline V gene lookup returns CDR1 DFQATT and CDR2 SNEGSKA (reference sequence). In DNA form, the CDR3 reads TGCAGTGCTTCGGACAGGGGCTATGGCTACACCTTC. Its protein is CSASDRGYGYTF.

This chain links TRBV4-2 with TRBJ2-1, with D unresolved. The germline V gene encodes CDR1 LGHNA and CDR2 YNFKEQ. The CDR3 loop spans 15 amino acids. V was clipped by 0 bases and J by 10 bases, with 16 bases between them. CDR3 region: CASSQDKADQKEQFF. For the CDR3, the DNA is TGTGCCAGCAGCCAAGATAAGGCAGATCAAAAAGAGCAGTTCTTC.

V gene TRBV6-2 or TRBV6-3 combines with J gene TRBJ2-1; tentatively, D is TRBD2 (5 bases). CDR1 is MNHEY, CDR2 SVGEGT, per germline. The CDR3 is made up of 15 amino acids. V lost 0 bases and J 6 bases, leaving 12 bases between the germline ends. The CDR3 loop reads CASSYSSRTANEQFF. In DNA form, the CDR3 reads TGTGCCAGCAGTTACTCGAGCAGGACTGCCAATGAGCAGTTCTTC.

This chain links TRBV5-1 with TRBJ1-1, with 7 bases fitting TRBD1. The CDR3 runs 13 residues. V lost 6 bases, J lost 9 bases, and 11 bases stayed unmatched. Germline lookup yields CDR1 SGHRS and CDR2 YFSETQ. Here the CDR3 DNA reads TGCGCCAGCAAGCAAGGGGACAGTGACCAAGCTTTCTTT. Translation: CASKQGDSDQAFF.

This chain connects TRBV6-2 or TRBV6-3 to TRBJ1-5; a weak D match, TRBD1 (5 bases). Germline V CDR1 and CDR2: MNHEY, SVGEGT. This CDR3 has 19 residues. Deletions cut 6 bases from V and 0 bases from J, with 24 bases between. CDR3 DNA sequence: TGTGCCAGCAGCCCCCCCCCAGGACCGAGGGGATATAGCAATCAGCCCCAGCATTTT. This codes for CASSPPPGPRGYSNQPQHF.

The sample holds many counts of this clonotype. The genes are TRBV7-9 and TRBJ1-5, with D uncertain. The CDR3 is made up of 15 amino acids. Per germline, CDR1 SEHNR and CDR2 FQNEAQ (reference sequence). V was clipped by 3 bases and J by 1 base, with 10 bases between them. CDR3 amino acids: CASSFSGVSNQPQHF. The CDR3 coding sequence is TGTGCCAGCAGCTTCTCTGGGGTAAGCAATCAGCCCCAGCATTTT. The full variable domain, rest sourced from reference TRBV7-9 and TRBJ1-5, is DTGVSQNPRHKITKRGQNVTFRCDPISEHNRLYWYRQTLGQGPEFLTYFQNEAQLEKSRLLSDRFSAERPKGSFSTLEIQRTEQGDSAMYLCASSFSGVSNQPQHFGDGTRLSIL.

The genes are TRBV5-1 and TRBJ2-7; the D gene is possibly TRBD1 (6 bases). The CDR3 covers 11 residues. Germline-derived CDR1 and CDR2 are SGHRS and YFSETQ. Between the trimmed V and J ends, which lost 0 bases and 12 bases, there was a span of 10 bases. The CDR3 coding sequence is TGCGCCAGCAGCTTGGACAGGGTTTTGTACTTC. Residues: CASSLDRVLYF.

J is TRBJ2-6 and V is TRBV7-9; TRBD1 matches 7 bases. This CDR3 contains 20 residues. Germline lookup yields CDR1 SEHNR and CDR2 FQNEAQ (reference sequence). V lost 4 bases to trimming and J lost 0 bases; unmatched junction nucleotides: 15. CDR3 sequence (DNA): TGTGCCAGCAGCTCCAGCCTAAAGGGACAGTTACACTCTGGGGCCAACGTCCTGACTTTC. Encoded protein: CASSSSLKGQLHSGANVLTF.

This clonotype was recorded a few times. CDR3 sequence reads: CASSHPQGVSGNTIYF. As DNA, the CDR3 is TGTGCCAGCAGCCACCCACAGGGGGTATCTGGAAACACCATATATTTT. The rearrangement uses TRBV7-2 and TRBJ1-3; 8 positions agree with TRBD1. The CDR3 has 16 amino acids. CDR1 and CDR2 from the germline V gene are SGHTA and FQGNSA. V gave up 5 bases and J gave up 1 base; unmatched junction bases: 7.

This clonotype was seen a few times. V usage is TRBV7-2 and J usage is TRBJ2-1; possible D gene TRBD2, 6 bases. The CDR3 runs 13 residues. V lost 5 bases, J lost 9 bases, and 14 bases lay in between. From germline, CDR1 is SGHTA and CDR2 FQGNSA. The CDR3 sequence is CASSLRDLPEQFF. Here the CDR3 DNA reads TGTGCCAGCAGCCTACGGGACTTACCTGAGCAGTTCTTC. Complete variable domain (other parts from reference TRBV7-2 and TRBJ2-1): GAGVSQSPSNKVTEKGKDVELRCDPISGHTALYWYRQSLGQGLEFLIYFQGNSAPDKSGLPSDRFSAERTGGSVSTLTIQRTQQEDSAVYLCASSLRDLPEQFFGPGTRLTVL.

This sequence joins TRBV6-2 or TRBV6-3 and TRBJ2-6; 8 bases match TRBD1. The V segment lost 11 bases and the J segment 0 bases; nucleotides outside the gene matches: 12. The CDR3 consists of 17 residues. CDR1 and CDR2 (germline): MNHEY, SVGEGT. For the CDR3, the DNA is TGTGCCCTGCGTAGGACAGGGTCCTCCTCTGGGGCCAACGTCCTGACTTTC. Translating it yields CALRRTGSSSGANVLTF.

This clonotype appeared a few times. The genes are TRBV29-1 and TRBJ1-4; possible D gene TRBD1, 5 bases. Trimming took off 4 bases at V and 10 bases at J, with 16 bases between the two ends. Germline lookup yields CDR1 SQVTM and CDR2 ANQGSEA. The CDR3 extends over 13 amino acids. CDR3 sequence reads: CSVVGTAWGKLFF. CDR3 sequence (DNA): TGCAGCGTTGTGGGGACGGCCTGGGGAAAACTGTTTTTT.

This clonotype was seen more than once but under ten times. This CDR3 is CASSPNRGSGNTIYF. CDR3 bases: TGTGCCAGCAGCCCTAACAGGGGCTCTGGAAACACCATATATTTT. This chain uses TRBV12-3 or TRBV12-4 with TRBJ1-3; 7 bases fit TRBD1. CDR3 length: 15 residues. The V gene end was trimmed by 6 bases and the J gene end by 0 bases; junction bases not matched to a gene: 5.

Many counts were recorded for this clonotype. In nucleotides, the CDR3 is TGTGCCGTAGGCCCCGGAGAAGCGGAGTACTTC. Protein product: CAVGPGEAEYF. The rearrangement uses TRBV7-9 and TRBJ2-5; tentatively, D is TRBD2 (5 bases). Trimming took 11 bases from V and 12 from J, leaving 19 bases between them. Germline loops: CDR1 SEHNR, CDR2 FQNEAQ (reference sequence). The CDR3 runs 11 residues.

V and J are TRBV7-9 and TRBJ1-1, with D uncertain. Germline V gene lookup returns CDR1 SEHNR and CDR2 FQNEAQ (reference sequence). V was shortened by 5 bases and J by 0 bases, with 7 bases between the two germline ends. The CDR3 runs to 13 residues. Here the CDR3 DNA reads TGTGCCAGCAGCCCCCCAATGAACACTGAAGCTTTCTTT. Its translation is CASSPPMNTEAFF.

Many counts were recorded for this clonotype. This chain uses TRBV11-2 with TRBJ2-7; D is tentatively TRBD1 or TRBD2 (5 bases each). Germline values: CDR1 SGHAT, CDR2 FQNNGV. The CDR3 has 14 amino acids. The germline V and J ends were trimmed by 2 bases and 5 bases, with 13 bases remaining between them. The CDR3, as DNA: TGTGCCAGCAGCTTATCGCCGGGGCTCGACGAGCAGTACTTC. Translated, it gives CASSLSPGLDEQYF. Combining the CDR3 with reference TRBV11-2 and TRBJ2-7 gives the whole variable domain EAGVAQSPRYKIIEKRQSVAFWCNPISGHATLYWYQQILGQGPKLLIQFQNNGVVDDSQLPKDRFSAERLKGVDSTLKIQPAKLEDSAVYLCASSLSPGLDEQYFGPGTRLTVT.

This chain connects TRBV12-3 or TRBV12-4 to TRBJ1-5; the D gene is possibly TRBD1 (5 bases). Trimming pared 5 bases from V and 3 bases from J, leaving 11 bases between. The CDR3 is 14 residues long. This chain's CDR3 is CASSQRGFNQPQHF. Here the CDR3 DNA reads TGTGCCAGCAGTCAAAGGGGTTTCAATCAGCCCCAGCATTTT.